Below, one T cell receptor beta chain is given with its context. The target antigen is unknown. Use of 60 Vbeta and 13 Jbeta primers characterized the PCR. Clones were read by immunoSEQ multiplex PCR, and TCRdb kept only the in-frame ones, dropping some. The table has 150,000 to 200,000 clones, roughly 80% seen once. This specimen belongs to a study of cytomegalovirus exposure and HLA in healthy donors. Points from the study as a whole: Only CMV serostatus was available as immune exposure information. The authors reported that TCR beta sequences could predict HLA-A and HLA-B alleles. These predictions were accurate for most subjects in the first cohort.

The V segment lost 2 bases and the J segment 3 bases; nucleotides outside the gene matches: 6. The length of the CDR3 is 15 residues. Germline V gene data show CDR1 as SQVTM and CDR2 as ANQGSEA. The specimen was PBMCs. The clonotype originates from a man aged 55 to 70 in good health and CMV-seronegative. The chain has TRBV29-1 and TRBJ2-7; 11 bases are shared with TRBD2. This chain's CDR3 is CSVEYSGGADYEQYF. CDR3 DNA: TGCAGCGTTGAATATAGCGGGGGGGCCGACTACGAGCAGTACTTC.